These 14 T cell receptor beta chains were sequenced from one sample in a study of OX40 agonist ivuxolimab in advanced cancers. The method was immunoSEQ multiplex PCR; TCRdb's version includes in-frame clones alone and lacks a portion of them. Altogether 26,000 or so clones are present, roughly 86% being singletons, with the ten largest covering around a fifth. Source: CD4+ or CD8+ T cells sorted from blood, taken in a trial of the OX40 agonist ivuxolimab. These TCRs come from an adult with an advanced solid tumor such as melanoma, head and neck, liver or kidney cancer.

CDR3 amino acids: CASSEALQGANYGYTF. The CDR3 DNA is TGTGCCAGCAGTGAAGCGCTTCAGGGAGCTAACTATGGCTACACCTTC. The chain uses TRBV6-1 and TRBJ1-2, with D possibly being TRBD1 (5 bases). Germline V lookup: CDR1 MNHNS, CDR2 SASEGT. The CDR3 sequence is 16 residues long. V was clipped by 0 bases and J by 0 bases, with 11 bases between them.

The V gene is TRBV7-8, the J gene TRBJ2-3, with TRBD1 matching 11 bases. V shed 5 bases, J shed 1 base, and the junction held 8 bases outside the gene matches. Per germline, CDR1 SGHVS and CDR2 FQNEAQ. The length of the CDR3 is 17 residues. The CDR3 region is CASSRGWTGGGTDTQYF. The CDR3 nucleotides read TGTGCCAGCAGCCGCGGTTGGACAGGGGGCGGCACAGATACGCAGTATTTT.

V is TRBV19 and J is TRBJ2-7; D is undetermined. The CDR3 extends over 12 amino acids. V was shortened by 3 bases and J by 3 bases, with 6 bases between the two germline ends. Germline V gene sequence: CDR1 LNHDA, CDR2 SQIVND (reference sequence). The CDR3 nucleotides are TGTGCCAGTAGTATGGGTAGCTACGAGCAGTACTTC. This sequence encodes CASSMGSYEQYF.

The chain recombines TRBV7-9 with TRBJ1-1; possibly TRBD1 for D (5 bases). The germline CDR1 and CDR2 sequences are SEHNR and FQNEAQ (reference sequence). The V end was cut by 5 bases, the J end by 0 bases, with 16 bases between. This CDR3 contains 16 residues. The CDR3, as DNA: TGTGCCAGCAGCCAGTGGGCAGGGCCGATGAACACTGAAGCTTTCTTT. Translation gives CASSQWAGPMNTEAFF.

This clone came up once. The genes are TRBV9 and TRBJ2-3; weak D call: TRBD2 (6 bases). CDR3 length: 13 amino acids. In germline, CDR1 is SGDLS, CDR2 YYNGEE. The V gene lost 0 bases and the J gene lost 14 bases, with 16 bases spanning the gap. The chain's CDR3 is CASSVGGTLSLYF. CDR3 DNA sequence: TGTGCCAGCAGCGTAGGAGGGACTCTCTCTCTGTATTTT. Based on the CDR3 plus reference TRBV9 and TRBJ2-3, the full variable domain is DSGVTQTPKHLITATGQRVTLRCSPRSGDLSVYWYQQSLDQGLQFLIQYYNGEERAKGNILERFSAQQFPDLHSELNLSSLELGDSALYFCASSVGGTLSLYFGPGTRLTVL.

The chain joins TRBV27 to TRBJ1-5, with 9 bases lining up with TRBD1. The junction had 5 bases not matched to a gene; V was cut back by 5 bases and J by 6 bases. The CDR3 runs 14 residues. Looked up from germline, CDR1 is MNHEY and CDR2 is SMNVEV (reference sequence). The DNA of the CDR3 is TGTGCCAGCAGTCACAGGGGGCGAAGTCAGCCCCAGCATTTT. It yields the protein CASSHRGRSQPQHF.

CDR3 nucleotides: TGTGCCAGCTGGGGGCTCGGGGAGGAGATGCATGAGCAGTTCTTC. Protein sequence: CASWGLGEEMHEQFF. The chain links TRBV6-1 to TRBJ2-1; D is possibly TRBD1 or TRBD2 (6 bases each). Germline assignment: CDR1 MNHNS and CDR2 SASEGT. The CDR3 runs 15 residues. Trimming took 8 bases from V and 8 from J, leaving 22 bases between them.

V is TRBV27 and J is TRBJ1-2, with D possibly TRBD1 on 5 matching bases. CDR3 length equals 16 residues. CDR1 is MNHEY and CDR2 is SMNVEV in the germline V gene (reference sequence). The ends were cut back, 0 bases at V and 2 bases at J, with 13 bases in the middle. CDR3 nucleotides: TGTGCCAGCAGTTTATCCCCCCTGACAGCGAACTATGGCTACACCTTC. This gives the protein CASSLSPLTANYGYTF.

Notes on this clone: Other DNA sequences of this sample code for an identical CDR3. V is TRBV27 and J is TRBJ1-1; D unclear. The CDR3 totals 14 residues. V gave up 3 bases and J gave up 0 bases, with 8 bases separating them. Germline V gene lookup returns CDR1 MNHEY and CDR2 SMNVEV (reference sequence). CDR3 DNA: TGTGCCAGCAGTTTGCTCGGGGTGAACACTGAAGCTTTCTTT. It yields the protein CASSLLGVNTEAFF.

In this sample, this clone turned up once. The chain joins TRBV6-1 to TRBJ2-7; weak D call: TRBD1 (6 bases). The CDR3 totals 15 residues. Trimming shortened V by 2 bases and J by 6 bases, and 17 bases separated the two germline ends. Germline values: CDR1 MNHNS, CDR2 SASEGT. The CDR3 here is CASSEPLTGSIEQYF. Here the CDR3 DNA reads TGTGCCAGCAGTGAACCACTAACAGGGTCTATCGAGCAGTACTTC.

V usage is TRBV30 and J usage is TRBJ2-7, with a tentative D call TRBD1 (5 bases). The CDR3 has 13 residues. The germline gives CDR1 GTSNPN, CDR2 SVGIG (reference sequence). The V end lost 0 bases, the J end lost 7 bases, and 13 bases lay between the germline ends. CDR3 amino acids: CAWSVGVPLEQYF. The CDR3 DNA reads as TGTGCCTGGAGTGTAGGGGTGCCCCTAGAGCAGTACTTC.

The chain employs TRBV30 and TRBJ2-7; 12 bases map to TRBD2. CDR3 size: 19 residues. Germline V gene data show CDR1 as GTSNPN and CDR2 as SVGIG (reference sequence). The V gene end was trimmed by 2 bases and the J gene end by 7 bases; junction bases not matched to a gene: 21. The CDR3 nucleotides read TGTGCCTGGAGTACCCTAACCGGGACTAGCGGGCGAGGGAGAGGAGAGCAGTACTTC. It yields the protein CAWSTLTGTSGRGRGEQYF.

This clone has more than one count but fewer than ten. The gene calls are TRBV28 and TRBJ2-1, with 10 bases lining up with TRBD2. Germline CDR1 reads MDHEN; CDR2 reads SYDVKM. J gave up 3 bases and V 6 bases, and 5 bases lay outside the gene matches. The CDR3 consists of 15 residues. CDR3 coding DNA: TGTGCCAGCAGCCTCGGACTAGCGGACTACAATGAGCAGTTCTTC. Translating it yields CASSLGLADYNEQFF.

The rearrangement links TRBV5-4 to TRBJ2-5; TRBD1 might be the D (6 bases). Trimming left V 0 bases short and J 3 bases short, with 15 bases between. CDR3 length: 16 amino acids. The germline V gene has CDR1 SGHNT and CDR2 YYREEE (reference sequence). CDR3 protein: CASSLGRVGAKETQYF. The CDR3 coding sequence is TGTGCCAGCAGCTTGGGTAGGGTGGGGGCCAAAGAGACCCAGTACTTC.